This T cell receptor (beta chain) was recorded in a study of cytomegalovirus exposure and HLA in healthy donors. Study-wide points: The study labeled under 200 TCR beta chains cytomegalovirus-associated.

Regarding this clone: Its antigen is not identified.

Healthy bone marrow donors made up the donor group. Nominal health characterized the donors when sampled, though unrecorded immune exposures were likely. This PCR relied on a set of 60 Vbeta primers and 13 Jbeta primers. Generated by immunoSEQ multiplex PCR, the TCRdb table keeps only in-frame clones and is missing some. The sample has 150,000 to 200,000 clones; 81% are singletons. Between the trimmed V and J ends, which lost 0 bases and 7 bases, there was a span of 12 bases. This CDR3 is built from 14 residues. Looked up from germline, CDR1 is MRHNA and CDR2 is SNTAGT. This TCR came from a man aged 35 to 55 in good health and CMV-seropositive. Sequencing was carried out using PBMCs. The chain is built from TRBV6-4 and TRBJ1-2; the D gene is possibly TRBD1 (5 bases). In DNA form, the CDR3 reads TGTGCCAGCAGTGACTCGAAAGGGGTCGGTGGCTACACCTTC. It yields the protein CASSDSKGVGGYTF.